This T cell receptor beta chain was identified in a study of T cells after yellow fever vaccination. Study-level background: Fractions of low cell number were prepared using SMART-Seq v4 Ultra Low Input.

This clonotype was detected ten times or more. Its antigen is not known. Trimming took 6 bases from V and 2 from J; bases not matched to a gene: 6. The germline V gene has CDR1 MNHNS and CDR2 SASEGT. CDR3 size: 14 residues. Template switching with 5'RACE generated the TCR cDNA and added a universal primer site and UMIs. TCRdb re-called the 5' RACE reads with MiXCR, one entry per CDR3 protein. This table has roughly 500,000 distinct CDR3 sequences, about a fifth appearing once. Findings and limits, study-wide: Booster sampling recovered most clones from primary vaccination (approximately 97% CD4, just over 85% CD8). On re-exposure, the response was weaker but peaked faster, at day 5 versus 15.

The source of this sequence is a man aged 30-40 years who received the YFV17D yellow fever vaccine. The V call is TRBV6-1, the J call TRBJ2-5, with 7 bases lining up with TRBD1. The sequencing here drew on PBMCs, taken 15 days after the yellow fever booster vaccination. The CDR3 sequence is CASSPLGQQETQYF. The CDR3 DNA reads as TGTGCCAGCAGCCCCTTGGGACAGCAAGAGACCCAGTACTTC.